A selection of T cell receptor beta chains follows, all from one sample in a study of response to subunit inactivated influenza vaccine. TCRdb recomputed calls from the RT-PCR reads with MiXCR, one row per CDR3 protein. This sample yields 300,000 to 350,000 distinct CDR3 sequences, of which 21% are seen a single time; 10% to 13% belongs to the top ten. Sequenced material: PBMCs from blood, taken around 22 months after vaccination. The receptors originated from a man aged 45 to 70 who received an inactivated influenza vaccine. Both conserved end residues are part of each CDR3. A D gene is named only where the DNA matches it firmly. Where a row states a size, it is once, few, many or the class of an expanded clone; other rows omit it.

clone_size	v_call	j_call	d_call	cdr3_aa	cdr3_nt
-	TRBV20-1	TRBJ2-2	-	CSATRQSNTGELFF	TGCAGTGCGACGCGACAGTCGAACACCGGGGAGCTGTTTTTT
few	TRBV28	TRBJ2-7	-	CASSTGYEQYF	TGTGCCAGCAGTACAGGGTACGAGCAGTACTTC
-	TRBV4-3	TRBJ2-7	-	CASSQDWSSYEQYF	TGCGCCAGCAGCCAAGACTGGAGCTCCTACGAGCAGTACTTC
-	TRBV7-9	TRBJ1-1	-	CASSVIASTEAFF	TGTGCCAGCAGCGTAATAGCGAGCACTGAAGCTTTCTTT
-	TRBV5-1	TRBJ2-7	-	CASYGTTYEQYF	TGCGCCAGCTATGGTACCACCTACGAGCAGTACTTC
many	TRBV4-3	TRBJ2-7	-	CASSQRVEGGGNSYEQYF	TGCGCCAGCAGCCAGAGGGTGGAAGGTGGAGGGAACTCCTACGAGCAGTACTTC
-	TRBV7-8	TRBJ1-2	TRBD1	CASSKQGASNYGYTF	TGTGCCAGCAGCAAACAGGGGGCGTCTAACTATGGCTACACCTTC
few	TRBV19	TRBJ2-3	-	CASSMAILDTQYF	TGTGCCAGTAGTATGGCCATCTTGGATACGCAGTATTTT
few	TRBV5-1	TRBJ2-2	-	CASSSGGRNTGELFF	TGCGCCAGCAGCTCCGGGGGTAGGAACACCGGGGAGCTGTTTTTT
many	TRBV5-1	TRBJ2-7	-	CASSLYLGKEQYF	TGCGCCAGCAGCCTTTATTTAGGTAAAGAGCAGTACTTC
once	TRBV9	TRBJ1-1	-	CASSVVHGQLGAESFF	TGTGCCAGCAGCGTAGTTCACGGGCAGTTGGGGGCTGAATCCTTCTTT
few	TRBV18	TRBJ1-1	-	CASSPQQGGTEAFF	TGTGCCAGCTCACCACAACAGGGCGGTACTGAAGCTTTCTTT
few	TRBV20-1	TRBJ2-5	-	CSARPGTNRETQYF	TGCAGTGCTAGGCCCGGGACCAACCGCGAGACCCAGTACTTC
few	TRBV27	TRBJ1-2	TRBD1	CASRPTGGRGYTF	TGTGCCAGCAGACCGACAGGGGGCCGGGGCTACACCTTC
-	TRBV7-8	TRBJ2-2	-	CASSLLQEGFGELFF	TGTGCCAGCAGCCTATTACAGGAGGGCTTCGGGGAGCTGTTTTTT
-	TRBV2	TRBJ2-7	-	CASSSLGGYEQYF	TGTGCCAGCAGTAGCCTCGGGGGCTACGAGCAGTACTTC
-	TRBV29-1	TRBJ2-5	TRBD1	CSVGQGASVETQYF	TGCAGCGTAGGACAGGGGGCATCCGTGGAGACCCAGTACTTC
-	TRBV25-1	TRBJ2-7	TRBD1	CASRGTGTYEQYF	TGTGCCAGCAGGGGGACAGGGACCTACGAGCAGTACTTC
few	TRBV12-3/TRBV12-4	TRBJ1-1	TRBD1	CASNLGTGGAGTEAFF	TGTGCCAGCAACCTCGGGACAGGGGGCGCGGGCACTGAAGCTTTCTTT
-	TRBV5-1	TRBJ2-7	TRBD1	CASSLEGQGLYEQYF	TGCGCCAGCAGCTTGGAGGGACAGGGTTTATACGAGCAGTACTTC
-	TRBV4-1	TRBJ2-2	-	CASSQGREPTGELFF	TGCGCCAGCAGCCAAGGCAGGGAACCCACCGGGGAGCTGTTTTTT
few	TRBV12-3/TRBV12-4	TRBJ1-5	TRBD1	CASSPGDRHSNQPQHF	TGTGCCAGCAGTCCCGGGGACAGACATAGCAATCAGCCCCAGCATTTT
-	TRBV4-1	TRBJ1-1	-	CASSQVGPRNTEAFF	TGCGCCAGCAGCCAGGTCGGCCCCCGGAACACTGAAGCTTTCTTT
many	TRBV3-1	TRBJ1-1	TRBD1	CASSHTGTEKNTEAFF	TGTGCCAGCAGCCACACCGGGACAGAAAAGAACACTGAAGCTTTCTTT